These T cell receptor beta chains were read from a single sample in a study of blood T cell repertoires in COVID-19. Assay used: immunoSEQ multiplex PCR; TCRdb lists only in-frame clones, some missing. The top ten clones hold about 22% of a sample with under 200,000 clones, around nine tenths of them seen once. The specimen was peripheral blood. The source of these receptors is a man aged 55 to 69 with active or convalescent COVID-19. Both conserved end residues are part of each CDR3. A D gene is named only where the DNA matches it firmly. Clone size, where shown, is once, few, many, or a class for clones that have expanded.

clone_size	v_call	j_call	d_call	cdr3_nt	cdr3_aa
.	TRBV12-3/TRBV12-4	TRBJ1-3	.	TGTGCCAGCAGTTTTGCGGGAAACACCATATATTTT	CASSFAGNTIYF
.	TRBV4-1	TRBJ2-1	.	TGCGCCAGCAGCCAAGATAGTAGCGGAAGCTCCTACAATGAGCAGTTCTTC	CASSQDSSGSSYNEQFF
once	TRBV10-3	TRBJ2-2	TRBD1	TGTGCCATCGCCGCCGGGACAGGGGTGTTCACCGGGGAGCTGTTTTTT	CAIAAGTGVFTGELFF
.	TRBV2	TRBJ2-3	TRBD2	TGTGCCAGCAGTGTGCTAGCGGGGGGGCTAGATACGCAGTATTTT	CASSVLAGGLDTQYF
once	TRBV2	TRBJ1-1	TRBD1	TGTGCCAGCAGTGGACAGGGAGAGGGAACTGAAGCTTTCTTT	CASSGQGEGTEAFF
.	TRBV3-1/TRBV3-2	TRBJ1-2	TRBD1	TGTGCCAGCAGCCTTTGGACAGGGAGTAACTATGGCTACACCTTC	CASSLWTGSNYGYTF
few	TRBV4-2	TRBJ1-2	TRBD1	TGTGCCAGCAGCCAAGAGATGGGACAGGGAGGTGGCTACACCTTC	CASSQEMGQGGGYTF
.	TRBV18	TRBJ2-7	.	TGTGCCAGCTCACCCCTCAGCTCCTACGAGCAGTACTTC	CASSPLSSYEQYF
.	TRBV24-1	TRBJ1-2	.	TGTGCCACCAGTCCCGGGCCTTGGCAGGGAAAGTACGGCTACACCTTC	CATSPGPWQGKYGYTF
.	TRBV19	TRBJ1-3	.	TGTGCCAGTAGTATGGCCTTTTGGGGCCCTGGAAACACCATATATTTT	CASSMAFWGPGNTIYF
.	TRBV18	TRBJ1-2	.	TGTGCCAGCTCACCGGGGGCCGCATTCTATGGCTACACCTTC	CASSPGAAFYGYTF
.	TRBV3-1/TRBV3-2	TRBJ1-2	.	TGTGCCACCGGGAGGGCTGGGAACTATGGCTACACCTTC	CATGRAGNYGYTF
.	TRBV5-4	TRBJ1-2	TRBD1	TGTGCCAGCAGCACAAAACAGGGGGACCACTATGGCTACACCTTC	CASSTKQGDHYGYTF
.	TRBV19	TRBJ1-1	TRBD1	TGTGCCAGTAGTCCCGACAGGGGGGGCACTGAAGCTTTCTTT	CASSPDRGGTEAFF
.	TRBV18	TRBJ2-3	.	TGTGCCAGCTCGGGAATTAGCGGTGGGGTCGGAGATACGCAGTATTTT	CASSGISGGVGDTQYF
.	TRBV7-9	TRBJ2-7	.	TGTGCCAGCACCCTGCCGGGACAAAGTGCCTGGCAGTACTTC	CASTLPGQSAWQYF
.	TRBV5-1	TRBJ2-5	TRBD2	TGCGCCAGCAGCCCTAGTGGCGGGGGAGAGACCCAGTACTTC	CASSPSGGGETQYF
.	TRBV19	TRBJ1-6	TRBD1	TGTGCCAGTAGTTCGGGACAGGGGCTCGAATCACCCCTCCACTTT	CASSSGQGLESPLHF
.	TRBV18	TRBJ1-4	TRBD1	TGTGCCAGCTCACCAGTTGGAGGGGGCTGGGAAAAACTGTTTTTT	CASSPVGGGWEKLFF
once	TRBV6-5	TRBJ1-2	.	TGTGCCAGCCGGGGCCTGGGGGGTACCTATGGCTACACCTTC	CASRGLGGTYGYTF
.	TRBV6-5	TRBJ1-6	.	TGTGCCAGCAGTTACAGGAGTCCGGGGACACCCCTCCACTTT	CASSYRSPGTPLHF
.	TRBV7-5	TRBJ2-5	.	TGTGTCAGAAGAGGTGACAGGTACCAAGAGACCCAGTACTTC	CVRRGDRYQETQYF
.	TRBV19	TRBJ1-1	TRBD1	TGTGCCAGTAGAATTGCCTTCGACAGGGTTGAAGCTTTCTTT	CASRIAFDRVEAFF
.	TRBV5-1	TRBJ1-2	TRBD1	TGCGCCAGCAGCTTGGCCGACAGGGGCTATGGCTACACCTTC	CASSLADRGYGYTF
.	TRBV12-3/TRBV12-4	TRBJ2-1	.	TGTGCCAGCAGTTTACAGAATGAGCAGTTCTTC	CASSLQNEQFF
.	TRBV7-2	TRBJ1-2	.	TGTGCCAGCAGCCTCGCCGGCCAGGGAACCTATGGCTACACCTTC	CASSLAGQGTYGYTF
.	TRBV27	TRBJ1-2	.	TGTGCCAGCAGTAAAAGTTTTGGGGACTTGCCCTATGATGGCTACACCTTC	CASSKSFGDLPYDGYTF
.	TRBV19	TRBJ1-5	.	TGTGCCAGTAGCCCCCCAGCGGCGAGCAATCAGCCCCAGCATTTT	CASSPPAASNQPQHF
once	TRBV19	TRBJ2-5	.	TGTGCCAGTAGTCGGGGTAGGAACCTTCTTTTGGAGACCCAGTACTTC	CASSRGRNLLLETQYF
.	TRBV5-1	TRBJ2-2	.	TGCGCCAGCAGCTTGACGCAGGGATATGGGACCGGGGAGCTGTTTTTT	CASSLTQGYGTGELFF
.	TRBV9	TRBJ2-2	TRBD2	TGTGCCAGCAGCGTACTAGCGGGAACGAACACCGGGGAGCTGTTTTTT	CASSVLAGTNTGELFF
.	TRBV5-1	TRBJ1-5	.	TGCGCCAGCAGCTCAGGGGAGTCGGGCCAGCCCCAGCATTTT	CASSSGESGQPQHF
.	TRBV27	TRBJ2-3	TRBD1	TGTGCCAGCAGCCGGGACAGGGAGGGAGATACGCAGTATTTT	CASSRDREGDTQYF
.	TRBV4-1	TRBJ1-1	.	TGCGCCAGCACCTCGAGCCCACAGATTAACACTGAAGCTTTCTTT	CASTSSPQINTEAFF
.	TRBV5-1	TRBJ1-4	TRBD1	TGCGCCAGCAGCTCGACCGGGACAGGGGGAGACAAACTGTTTTTT	CASSSTGTGGDKLFF
few	TRBV2	TRBJ1-2	TRBD1	TGTGCCAGCAGCGTACAGGGGGCTAACTATGGCTACACCTTC	CASSVQGANYGYTF
.	TRBV5-4	TRBJ1-5	.	TGTGCCACATCAAGGGCGGGGGGGGATCAGCCCCAGCATTTT	CATSRAGGDQPQHF
.	TRBV6-1	TRBJ1-2	.	TGTGCCAGCAGTGAATTTCGGGTGGAGAGGTATGGCTACACCTTC	CASSEFRVERYGYTF
.	TRBV7-6	TRBJ1-4	TRBD1	TGTGCCAGCAGCTCCCAACGACAGGGTGGTGAAAAACTGTTTTTT	CASSSQRQGGEKLFF
.	TRBV29-1	TRBJ1-2	.	TGCAGCGTTGAAGGTCTTGGAAGGGGAGGCTACACCTTC	CSVEGLGRGGYTF
.	TRBV11-2	TRBJ2-7	.	TGTGCCAGCAGCCCGGGGAGAGAGCAGTACTTC	CASSPGREQYF
.	TRBV19	TRBJ1-1	TRBD1	TGTGCCAGTAGCCAGCCGGGACAGGGTATAACTTTCTTT	CASSQPGQGITFF